This T cell receptor (beta chain) was recorded in a study of radiotherapy plus CTLA-4 blockade in lung cancer. Study results and limitations: Early blood T cell clone dynamics, with interferon-beta, were reported to best predict response.

V shed 8 bases and J shed 5 bases, with 22 bases lying between them. This CDR3 is 16 amino acids long. CDR1 is SNHLY and CDR2 is FYNNEI in the germline V gene. This clone showed up just a few times. Its target is not known. Profiling relied on immunoSEQ multiplex PCR, and the TCRdb table lists in-frame clones only, not all of them. The repertoire has 40,000 to 50,000 clones, approximately 78% of them found once; the top ten carry roughly 3.3%. Chemo-refractory metastatic non-small-cell lung cancer patients received focal radiation with ipilimumab CTLA-4 blockade. The receptor was isolated from a human donor with non-small cell lung cancer who had stable disease on radiotherapy plus ipilimumab. The J gene is TRBJ2-1, the V gene TRBV2; a possible D gene is TRBD2 (6 bases). Material: peripheral blood, obtained from a patient treated with radiotherapy plus ipilimumab. The CDR3 protein is CASARALGGVDNEQFF. DNA for the CDR3: TGTGCCAGCGCTCGGGCCCTCGGAGGGGTAGACAATGAGCAGTTCTTC. Complete variable domain (other parts from reference TRBV2 and TRBJ2-1): EPEVTQTPSHQVTQMGQEVILRCVPISNHLYFYWYRQILGQKVEFLVSFYNNEISEKSEIFDDQFSVERPDGSNFTLKIRSTKLEDSAMYFCASARALGGVDNEQFFGPGTRLTVL.